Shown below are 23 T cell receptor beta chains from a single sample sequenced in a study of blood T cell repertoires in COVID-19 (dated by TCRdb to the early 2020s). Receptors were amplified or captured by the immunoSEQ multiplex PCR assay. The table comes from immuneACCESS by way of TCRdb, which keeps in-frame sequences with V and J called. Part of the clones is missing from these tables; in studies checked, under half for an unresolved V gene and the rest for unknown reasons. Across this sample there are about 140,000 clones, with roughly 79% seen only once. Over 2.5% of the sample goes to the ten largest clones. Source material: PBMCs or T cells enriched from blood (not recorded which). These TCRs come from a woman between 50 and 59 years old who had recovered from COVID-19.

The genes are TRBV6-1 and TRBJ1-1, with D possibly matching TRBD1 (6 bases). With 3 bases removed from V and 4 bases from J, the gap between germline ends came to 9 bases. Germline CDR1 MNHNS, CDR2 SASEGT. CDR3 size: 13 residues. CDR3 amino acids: CASSDRGITEAFF. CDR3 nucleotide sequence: TGTGCCAGCAGTGACAGGGGCATCACTGAAGCTTTCTTT.

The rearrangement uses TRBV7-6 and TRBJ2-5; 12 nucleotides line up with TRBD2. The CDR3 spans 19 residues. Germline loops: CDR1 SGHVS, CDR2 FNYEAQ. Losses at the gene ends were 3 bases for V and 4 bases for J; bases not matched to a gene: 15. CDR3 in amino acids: CASSFGLAGGLFFGETQYF. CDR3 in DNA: TGTGCCAGCAGCTTCGGCCTAGCGGGGGGGCTCTTCTTTGGAGAGACCCAGTACTTC.

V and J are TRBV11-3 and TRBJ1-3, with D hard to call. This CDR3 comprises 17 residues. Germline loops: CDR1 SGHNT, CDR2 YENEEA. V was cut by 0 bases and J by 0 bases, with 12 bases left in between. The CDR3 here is CASSLDLADHSGNTIYF. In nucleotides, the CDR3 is TGTGCCAGCAGCTTAGATCTGGCAGATCACTCTGGAAACACCATATATTTT.

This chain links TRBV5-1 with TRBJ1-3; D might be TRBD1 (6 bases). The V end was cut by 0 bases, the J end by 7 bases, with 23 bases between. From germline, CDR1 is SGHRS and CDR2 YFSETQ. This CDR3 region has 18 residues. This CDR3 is CASSLVHHRVQQWNTIYF. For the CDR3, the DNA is TGCGCCAGCAGCTTGGTCCATCACAGGGTACAGCAGTGGAACACCATATATTTT.

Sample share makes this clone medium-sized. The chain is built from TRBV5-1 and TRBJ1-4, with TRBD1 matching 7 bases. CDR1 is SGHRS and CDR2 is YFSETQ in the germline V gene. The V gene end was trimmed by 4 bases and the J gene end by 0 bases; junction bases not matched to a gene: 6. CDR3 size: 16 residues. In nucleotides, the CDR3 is TGCGCCAGCAGCCGAGAGGGACAGACAACTAATGAAAAACTGTTTTTT. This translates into CASSREGQTTNEKLFF.

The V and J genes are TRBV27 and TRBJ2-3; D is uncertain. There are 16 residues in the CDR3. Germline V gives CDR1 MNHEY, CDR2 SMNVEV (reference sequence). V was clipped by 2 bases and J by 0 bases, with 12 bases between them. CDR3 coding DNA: TGTGCCAGCAGTTTAAATCCTATATCTAGCACAGATACGCAGTATTTT. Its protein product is CASSLNPISSTDTQYF.

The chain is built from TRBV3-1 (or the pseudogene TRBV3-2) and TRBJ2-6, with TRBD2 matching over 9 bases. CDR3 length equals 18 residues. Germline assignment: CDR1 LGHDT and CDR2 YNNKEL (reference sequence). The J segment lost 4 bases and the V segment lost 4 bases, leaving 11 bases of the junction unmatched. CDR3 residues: CASSRRGSGSSGANVLTF. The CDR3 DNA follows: TGTGCCAGCAGCCGGAGGGGTAGCGGGAGTTCGGGGGCCAACGTCCTGACTTTC.

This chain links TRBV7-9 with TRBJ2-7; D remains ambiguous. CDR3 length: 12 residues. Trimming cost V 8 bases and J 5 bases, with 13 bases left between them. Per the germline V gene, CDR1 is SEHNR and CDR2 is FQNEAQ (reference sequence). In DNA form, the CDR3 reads TGTGCCAGCGGGCCCTCCTTCGACGAGCAGTACTTC. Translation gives CASGPSFDEQYF. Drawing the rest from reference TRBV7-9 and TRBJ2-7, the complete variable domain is DTGVSQNPRHKITKRGQNVTFRCDPISEHNRLYWYRQTLGQGPEFLTYFQNEAQLEKSRLLSDRFSAERPKGSFSTLEIQRTEQGDSAMYLCASGPSFDEQYFGPGTRLTVT.

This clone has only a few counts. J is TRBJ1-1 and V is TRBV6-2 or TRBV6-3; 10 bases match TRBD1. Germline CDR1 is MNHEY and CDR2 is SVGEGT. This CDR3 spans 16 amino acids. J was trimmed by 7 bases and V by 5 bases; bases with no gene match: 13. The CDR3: CASSAPGQGRLFEAFF. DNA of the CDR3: TGTGCCAGCAGTGCCCCGGGACAGGGGCGTTTGTTTGAAGCTTTCTTT.

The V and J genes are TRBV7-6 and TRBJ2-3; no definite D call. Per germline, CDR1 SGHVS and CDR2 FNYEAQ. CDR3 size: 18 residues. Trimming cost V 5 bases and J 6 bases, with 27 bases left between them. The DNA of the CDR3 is TGTGCCAGCAGCCATAGAATGGGCGTTTCTGTGGGTTCGGATACGCAGTATTTT. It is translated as CASSHRMGVSVGSDTQYF.

As DNA, the CDR3 is TGTGCCAGCAGCTTGGCGGGAAGTCAGCCCCAGCATTTT. Translating it yields CASSLAGSQPQHF. The chain couples TRBV5-4 to TRBJ1-5; D unclear. Looked up from germline, CDR1 is SGHNT and CDR2 is YYREEE (reference sequence). The V end lost 0 bases, the J end lost 6 bases, and 7 bases lay between the germline ends. CDR3 length: 13 amino acids.

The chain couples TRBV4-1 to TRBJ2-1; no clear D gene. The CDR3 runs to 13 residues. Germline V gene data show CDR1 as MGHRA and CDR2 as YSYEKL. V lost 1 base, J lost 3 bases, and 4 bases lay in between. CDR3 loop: CASSQGVYNEQFF. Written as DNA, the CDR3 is TGCGCCAGCAGCCAAGGAGTCTACAATGAGCAGTTCTTC.

The CDR3 region is CASSIAPWSPALNTEAFF. The CDR3 coding sequence is TGTGCCAGTAGTATAGCCCCCTGGAGCCCAGCATTGAACACTGAAGCTTTCTTT. The genes are TRBV19 and TRBJ1-1; no reliable D call. CDR1 is LNHDA, CDR2 SQIVND, per germline (reference sequence). V was pared by 1 base and J by 0 bases, with 18 bases between. CDR3 size: 18 residues. Full variable domain (rest looked up from reference TRBV19 and TRBJ1-1): DGGITQSPKYLFRKEGQNVTLSCEQNLNHDAMYWYRQDPGQGLRLIYYSQIVNDFQKGDIAEGYSVSREKKESFPLTVTSAQKNPTAFYLCASSIAPWSPALNTEAFFGQGTRLTVV.

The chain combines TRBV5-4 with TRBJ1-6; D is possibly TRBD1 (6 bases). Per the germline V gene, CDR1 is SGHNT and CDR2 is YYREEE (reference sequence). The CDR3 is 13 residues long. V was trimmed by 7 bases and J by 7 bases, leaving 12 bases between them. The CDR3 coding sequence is TGTGCCAGCCGGGGGGCTGGCAATTCACCCCTCCACTTT. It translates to CASRGAGNSPLHF.

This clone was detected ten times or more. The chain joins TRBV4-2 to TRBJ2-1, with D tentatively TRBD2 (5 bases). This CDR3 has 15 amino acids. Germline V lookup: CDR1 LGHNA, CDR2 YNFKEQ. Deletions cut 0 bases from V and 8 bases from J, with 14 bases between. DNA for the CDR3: TGTGCCAGCAGCCAAGATGGGAGAAACAGCGATGAGCAGTTCTTC. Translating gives CASSQDGRNSDEQFF.

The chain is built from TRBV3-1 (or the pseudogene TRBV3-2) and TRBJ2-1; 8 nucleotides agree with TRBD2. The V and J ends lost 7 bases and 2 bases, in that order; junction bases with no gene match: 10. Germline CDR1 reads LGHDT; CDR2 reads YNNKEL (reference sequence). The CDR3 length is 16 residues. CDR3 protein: CASTSRSAGAYNEQFF. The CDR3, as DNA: TGTGCCAGCACCTCACGGTCAGCGGGGGCCTACAATGAGCAGTTCTTC.

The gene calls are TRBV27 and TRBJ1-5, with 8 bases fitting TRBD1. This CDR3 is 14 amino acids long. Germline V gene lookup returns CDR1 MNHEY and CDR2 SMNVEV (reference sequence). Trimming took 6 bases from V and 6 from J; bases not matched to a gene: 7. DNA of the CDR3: TGTGCCAGCAGACAAGGACAGGGTAGTCAGCCCCAGCATTTT. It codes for CASRQGQGSQPQHF.

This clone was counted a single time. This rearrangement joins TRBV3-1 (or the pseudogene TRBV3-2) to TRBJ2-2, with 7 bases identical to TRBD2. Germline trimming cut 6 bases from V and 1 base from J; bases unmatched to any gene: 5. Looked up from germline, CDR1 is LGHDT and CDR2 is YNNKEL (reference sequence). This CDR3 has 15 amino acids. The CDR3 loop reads CASSGGLENTGELFF. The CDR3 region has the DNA TGTGCCAGCAGTGGCGGACTAGAGAACACCGGGGAGCTGTTTTTT.

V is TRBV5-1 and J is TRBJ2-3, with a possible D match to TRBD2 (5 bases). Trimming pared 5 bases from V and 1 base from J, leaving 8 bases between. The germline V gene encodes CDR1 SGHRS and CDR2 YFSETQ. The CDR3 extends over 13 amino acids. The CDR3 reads CASRGLGTDTQYF. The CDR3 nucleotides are TGCGCCAGCAGAGGACTGGGCACAGATACGCAGTATTTT.

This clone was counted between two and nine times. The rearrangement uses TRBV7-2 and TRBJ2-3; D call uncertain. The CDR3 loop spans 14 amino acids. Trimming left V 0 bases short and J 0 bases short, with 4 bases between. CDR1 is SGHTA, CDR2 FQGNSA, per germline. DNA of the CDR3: TGTGCCAGCAGCTTAGCGAGGAGCACAGATACGCAGTATTTT. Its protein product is CASSLARSTDTQYF.

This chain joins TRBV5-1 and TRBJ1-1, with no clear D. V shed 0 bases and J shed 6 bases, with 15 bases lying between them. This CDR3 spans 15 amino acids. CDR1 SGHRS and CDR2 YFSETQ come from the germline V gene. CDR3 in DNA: TGCGCCAGCAGCTTGGGACTCACTGAAACACCTGAAGCTTTCTTT. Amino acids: CASSLGLTETPEAFF. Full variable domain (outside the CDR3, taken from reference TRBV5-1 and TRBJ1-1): KAGVTQTPRYLIKTRGQQVTLSCSPISGHRSVSWYQQTPGQGLQFLFEYFSETQRNKGNFPGRFSGRQFSNSRSEMNVSTLELGDSALYLCASSLGLTETPEAFFGQGTRLTVV.

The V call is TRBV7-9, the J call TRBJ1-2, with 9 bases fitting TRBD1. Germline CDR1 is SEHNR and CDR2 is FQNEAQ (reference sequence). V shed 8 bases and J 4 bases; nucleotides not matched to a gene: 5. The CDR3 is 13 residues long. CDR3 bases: TGTGCCAGCTCTTGGACAGGGGCCTATGGCTACACCTTC. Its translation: CASSWTGAYGYTF. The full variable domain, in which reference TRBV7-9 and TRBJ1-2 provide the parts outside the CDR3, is DTGVSQNPRHKITKRGQNVTFRCDPISEHNRLYWYRQTLGQGPEFLTYFQNEAQLEKSRLLSDRFSAERPKGSFSTLEIQRTEQGDSAMYLCASSWTGAYGYTFGSGTRLTVV.

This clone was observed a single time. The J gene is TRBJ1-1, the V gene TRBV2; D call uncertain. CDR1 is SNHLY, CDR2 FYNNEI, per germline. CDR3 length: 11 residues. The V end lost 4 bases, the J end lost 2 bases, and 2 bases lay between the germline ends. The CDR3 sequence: CASSVNTEAFF. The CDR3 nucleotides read TGTGCCAGCAGTGTAAACACTGAAGCTTTCTTT.